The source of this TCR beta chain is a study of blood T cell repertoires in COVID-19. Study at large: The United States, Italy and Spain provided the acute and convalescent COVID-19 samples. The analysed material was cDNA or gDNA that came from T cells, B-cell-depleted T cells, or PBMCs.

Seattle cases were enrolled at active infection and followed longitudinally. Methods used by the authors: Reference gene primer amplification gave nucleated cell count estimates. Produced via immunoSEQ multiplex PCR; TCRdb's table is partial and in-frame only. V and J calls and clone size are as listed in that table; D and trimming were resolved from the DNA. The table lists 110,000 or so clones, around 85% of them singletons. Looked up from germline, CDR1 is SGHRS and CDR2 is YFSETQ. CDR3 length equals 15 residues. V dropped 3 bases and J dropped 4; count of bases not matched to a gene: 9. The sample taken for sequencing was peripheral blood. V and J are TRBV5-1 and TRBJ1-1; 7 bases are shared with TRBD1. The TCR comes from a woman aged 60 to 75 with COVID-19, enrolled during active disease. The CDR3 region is CASSSPGQWGTEAFF. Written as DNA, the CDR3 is TGCGCCAGCAGCTCTCCGGGACAGTGGGGCACTGAAGCTTTCTTT.